The rows below give T cell receptor beta chains drawn from one sample of a study of blood T cell repertoires in COVID-19. The repertoire was sequenced with immunoSEQ multiplex PCR; TCRdb's copy has only in-frame clones and lacks some. The sample holds about 200,000 clones, 70% to 90% seen once. The specimen was peripheral blood. The origin of the receptors is a man aged 45-65 years with COVID-19, enrolled during active disease. Both conserved end residues are part of each CDR3. The order of the fields is J gene, D gene, clone size, V gene, CDR3 protein, CDR3 DNA. A D gene is named only where the DNA matches it firmly. The size entry is marked missing in some rows and otherwise reads once, few, many or a size class.

TRBJ2-1 | TRBD2 | . | TRBV4-2 | CASSQVSLAGATVLYNEQFF | TGTGCCAGCAGCCAAGTCTCGCTAGCGGGGGCCACAGTACTCTACAATGAGCAGTTCTTC
TRBJ1-5 | . | . | TRBV5-1 | CASSLGGIDNQPQHF | TGCGCCAGCAGCTTGGGAGGGATTGACAATCAGCCCCAGCATTTT
TRBJ2-1 | . | . | TRBV9 | CASTTEVGPLYNEQFF | TGTGCCAGCACCACGGAGGTCGGGCCACTCTACAATGAGCAGTTCTTC
TRBJ1-6 | TRBD1 | . | TRBV16 | CASSRTGSPRVLNSPLHF | TGTGCCAGCAGCCGGACAGGGAGTCCAAGGGTTTTAAATTCACCCCTCCACTTT
TRBJ1-2 | TRBD1 | . | TRBV7-8 | CASNDRQGGYGYTF | TGTGCCAGCAACGACCGACAGGGAGGCTATGGCTACACCTTC
TRBJ2-1 | . | . | TRBV25-1 | CASSERGSVYNEQFF | TGTGCCAGCAGTGAGCGTGGGAGCGTCTACAATGAGCAGTTCTTC
TRBJ1-1 | . | . | TRBV7-9 | CASSHGGRVNTEAFF | TGTGCCAGCAGCCATGGGGGCAGGGTAAACACTGAAGCTTTCTTT
TRBJ2-4 | TRBD1 | . | TRBV4-2 | CASSQLNGTDKNIQYF | TGTGCCAGCAGCCAGCTAAACGGGACAGATAAAAACATTCAGTACTTC
TRBJ1-1 | . | . | TRBV5-1 | CASRFSENTEAFF | TGCGCCAGCAGATTTTCAGAGAACACTGAAGCTTTCTTT
TRBJ1-4 | . | . | TRBV7-2 | CASSSWTGEEKLFF | TGTGCCAGCAGCTCCTGGACCGGGGAAGAAAAACTGTTTTTT
TRBJ2-7 | . | . | TRBV29-1 | CSVRTPSYEQYF | TGCAGCGTACGGACACCTTCCTACGAGCAGTACTTC
TRBJ2-7 | TRBD2 | . | TRBV13 | CASSVTGTSGVYEQYF | TGTGCCAGCAGCGTAACCGGGACTAGCGGGGTTTACGAGCAGTACTTC
TRBJ2-1 | TRBD2 | . | TRBV7-3 | CASSSATGGPSNEQFF | TGTGCCAGCAGCTCCGCAACGGGGGGGCCTAGCAATGAGCAGTTCTTC
TRBJ2-7 | TRBD2 | . | TRBV6-5 | CASSQTSETSYEQYF | TGTGCCAGCAGTCAGACTAGCGAGACCTCCTACGAGCAGTACTTC
TRBJ2-7 | . | . | TRBV27 | CASSNQGSPYEQYF | TGTGCCAGCAGCAATCAGGGGTCACCCTACGAGCAGTACTTC
TRBJ2-7 | TRBD1 | . | TRBV11-2 | CASRRGQASYEQYF | TGTGCCAGCAGGCGGGGACAGGCGTCCTACGAGCAGTACTTC
TRBJ2-7 | . | . | TRBV14 | CASSADMLYEQYF | TGTGCCAGCAGCGCGGACATGCTGTACGAGCAGTACTTC
TRBJ1-2 | . | . | TRBV7-9 | CASSLTHNYGYTF | TGTGCCAGCAGCCTCACACACAACTATGGCTACACCTTC
TRBJ2-2 | TRBD1 | once | TRBV28 | CASSFWQGAAGELFF | TGTGCCAGCAGTTTTTGGCAGGGGGCGGCCGGGGAGCTGTTTTTT
TRBJ2-1 | TRBD2 | . | TRBV27 | CASSLSVGLEREQFF | TGTGCCAGCAGTTTATCGGTGGGACTAGAAAGGGAGCAGTTCTTC
TRBJ2-3 | . | . | TRBV24-1 | CATSGGGTDTQYF | TGTGCCACCAGCGGCGGGGGCACAGATACGCAGTATTTT
TRBJ1-2 | TRBD1 | . | TRBV12-3/TRBV12-4 | CASSLTGYGYTF | TGTGCCAGCAGTTTGACAGGGTATGGCTACACCTTC
TRBJ2-7 | TRBD1 | . | TRBV7-8 | CASSLSRTGPYEQYF | TGTGCCAGCAGCTTATCCCGGACAGGACCCTACGAGCAGTACTTC
TRBJ2-1 | . | . | TRBV6-5 | CASTLLLAAGNEQFF | TGTGCCAGCACCTTACTCTTAGCGGCGGGCAATGAGCAGTTCTTC
TRBJ1-2 | . | . | TRBV6-6 | CASSSAGETYGYTF | TGTGCCAGCAGCTCTGCAGGGGAGACCTATGGCTACACCTTC
TRBJ1-4 | TRBD1 | . | TRBV3-1/TRBV3-2 | CASSHQGVRDRGRTNEKLFF | TGTGCCAGCAGCCATCAGGGAGTTCGGGACAGGGGGCGAACTAATGAAAAACTGTTTTTT
TRBJ2-7 | . | . | TRBV1 | CTSSQDLGTSGSATYEQYF | TGCACCAGCAGCCAAGATCTGGGGACTAGCGGGAGCGCTACCTACGAGCAGTACTTC
TRBJ1-5 | TRBD1 | few | TRBV19 | CATNMDRGPQPQHF | TGTGCCACTAATATGGACAGGGGGCCTCAGCCCCAGCATTTT
TRBJ2-1 | TRBD2 | . | TRBV18 | CASSPRTSGSSYNEQFF | TGTGCCAGCTCACCCCGGACTAGCGGGAGCTCCTACAATGAGCAGTTCTTC
TRBJ2-1 | . | . | TRBV19 | CARHGKSRQFF | TGTGCTAGACACGGGAAGAGTAGGCAGTTCTTC
TRBJ2-5 | . | . | TRBV7-9 | CASRGLQETQYF | TGTGCCAGCCGAGGGTTACAAGAGACCCAGTACTTC
TRBJ1-4 | TRBD1 | . | TRBV6-5 | CASGQAFNEKLFF | TGTGCCAGCGGACAGGCGTTTAATGAAAAACTGTTTTTT
TRBJ2-7 | . | once | TRBV29-1 | CSAQDYEQYF | TGCAGCGCGCAGGACTACGAGCAGTACTTC
TRBJ2-1 | . | . | TRBV20-1 | CSASLGGEQFF | TGCAGTGCTAGCCTAGGCGGTGAGCAGTTCTTC
TRBJ1-2 | TRBD1 | many | TRBV10-1 | CASRGAGGYGYTF | TGCGCCAGCAGGGGAGCAGGGGGCTATGGCTACACCTTC
TRBJ2-1 | . | . | TRBV7-2 | CASSRRADEQFF | TGTGCCAGCAGCAGAAGAGCGGACGAGCAGTTCTTC
TRBJ2-7 | . | . | TRBV18 | CASSPGRLWEQYF | TGTGCCAGCTCACCGGGCCGTCTTTGGGAGCAGTACTTC